This TCR beta chain was recorded in a study of blood T cell repertoires in COVID-19. Study overall: Material from acute and convalescent COVID-19 was sourced from the United States, Italy and Spain. In each case, the material was cDNA or gDNA derived from T cells, B-cell-depleted T cells, or PBMCs.

The table lists this clone with a few counts. Authors' analysis steps: Scientists estimated how many nucleated cells there were by amplifying reference gene primers. Profiling relied on immunoSEQ multiplex PCR, and the TCRdb table lists in-frame clones only, not all of them. From that table come the V and J calls and clone size; the DNA was used to work out D and trimming. The repertoire holds under 75,000 clones, with 80% to 95% as singletons. This CDR3 is 14 amino acids long. The receptor's source is a man between 45 and 60 years old with active COVID-19. The specimen sequenced was peripheral blood. The genes are TRBV21-1 and TRBJ1-1. TRBV21-1 is flagged as a pseudogene. CDR3 DNA: TGTGCCAGCAGCCTCATGGAGATTTCTTCTGAAGCTTTCTTT. It yields the protein CASSLMEISSEAFF.